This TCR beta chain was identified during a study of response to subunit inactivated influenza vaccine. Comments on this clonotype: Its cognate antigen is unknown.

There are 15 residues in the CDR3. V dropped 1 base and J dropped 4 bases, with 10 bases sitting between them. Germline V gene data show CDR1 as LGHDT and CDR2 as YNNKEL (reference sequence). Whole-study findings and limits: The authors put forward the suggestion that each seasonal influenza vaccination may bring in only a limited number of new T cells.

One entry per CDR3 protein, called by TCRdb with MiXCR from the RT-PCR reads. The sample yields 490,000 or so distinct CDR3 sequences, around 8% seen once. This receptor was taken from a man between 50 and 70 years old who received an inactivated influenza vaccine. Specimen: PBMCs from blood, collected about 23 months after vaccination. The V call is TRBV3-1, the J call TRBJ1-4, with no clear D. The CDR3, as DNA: TGTGCCAGCAGCCAAGGTTTGCAGTATAATGAAAAACTGTTTTTT. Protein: CASSQGLQYNEKLFF.